This T cell receptor (beta chain) was captured by sequencing in a study of CD8 T cells in Susac syndrome. On this clonotype itself: Its cognate antigen is unknown.

RNA totalling about 0.5 to 1 ug underwent reverse transcription with random hexamers. TCRdb re-called the immunoSEQ multiplex PCR reads with MiXCR, one entry per CDR3 protein. The data show 65,000 to 80,000 distinct CDR3 sequences, 90% to 95% seen once. Study observations and caveats: It was acknowledged in the study that its TCR sequencing and HLA analysis involved a relatively small number of individuals.

CDR3 size: 13 residues. The V gene's germline CDR1 is LGHDT and CDR2 YNNKEL (reference sequence). V lost 4 bases to trimming and J lost 8 bases, with 12 bases between them. Sequencing of TCR beta was performed on blood CD8+ T cells and on blood CD4+ T cells. The sequence came from a human donor with multiple sclerosis. The sample consisted of CD8+ T cells from PBMCs. The rearrangement uses TRBV3-1 and TRBJ2-1; no reliable D call. The CDR3 region has the DNA TGTGCCAGCAGCCCTTCCGGATTTGATGAGCAGTTCTTC. This sequence encodes CASSPSGFDEQFF.